This is a list of T cell receptor beta chains from one sample in a study of regulatory T cells in long-lasting Graves disease. TCRdb analysed the multiplex PCR reads with MiXCR anew, one entry per CDR3 protein. The table lists about 310,000 distinct CDR3 sequences, about 20% of them singletons, with about 38% in the top ten. The sample in question was peripheral blood mononuclear cells (PBMCs), obtained at new diagnosis, from a patient treated with antithyroid drugs. All receptors derive from a female donor with Graves disease. Both conserved end residues are part of each CDR3. Each record gives: CDR3 length, clone size, V gene, D gene, J gene, CDR3 DNA, CDR3 protein. D genes are given only for firm matches. A row's size may be missing; if present it is once, few, many or a size class.

CDR3 length: 12
clone size: many
V gene: TRBV29-1
D gene: .
J gene: TRBJ1-2
CDR3 DNA: TGCAGCGGCGACGGGGGGGCCTATGGCTACACCTTC
CDR3 protein: CSGDGGAYGYTF

CDR3 length: 15
clone size: many
V gene: TRBV20-1
D gene: TRBD1
J gene: TRBJ2-3
CDR3 DNA: TGCAGTGCTAGTAGTAAAGGGGGCAGCACAGATACGCAGTATTTT
CDR3 protein: CSASSKGGSTDTQYF

CDR3 length: 15
clone size: many
V gene: TRBV2
D gene: .
J gene: TRBJ1-4
CDR3 DNA: TGTGCCAGCAGTGATGGGGACCCAGTAGGTGAAAAACTGTTTTTT
CDR3 protein: CASSDGDPVGEKLFF

CDR3 length: 15
clone size: many
V gene: TRBV20-1
D gene: .
J gene: TRBJ2-1
CDR3 DNA: TGCAGTGCTACCTCGGGACCGACCACAAACAATGAGCAGTTCTTC
CDR3 protein: CSATSGPTTNNEQFF

CDR3 length: 15
clone size: many
V gene: TRBV14
D gene: TRBD2
J gene: TRBJ2-1
CDR3 DNA: TGTGCCAGCAGCCAGAGCGGGATTGCCTACAATGAGCAGTTCTTC
CDR3 protein: CASSQSGIAYNEQFF

CDR3 length: 18
clone size: .
V gene: TRBV7-8
D gene: TRBD2
J gene: TRBJ2-3
CDR3 DNA: TGTGCCAGCAAGCCCCCACGACTAGCGAATTCTAGCACAGATACGCAGTATTTT
CDR3 protein: CASKPPRLANSSTDTQYF

CDR3 length: 15
clone size: many
V gene: TRBV7-9
D gene: TRBD2
J gene: TRBJ2-7
CDR3 DNA: TGTGCCAGCAGCCCCGGGACTAGCGCTGCCTACGAGCAGTACTTC
CDR3 protein: CASSPGTSAAYEQYF

CDR3 length: 18
clone size: many
V gene: TRBV5-1
D gene: .
J gene: TRBJ2-2
CDR3 DNA: TGCGCCAGCAGCTTGCCTAAACAAATGACAGTCAACACCGGGGAGCTGTTTTTT
CDR3 protein: CASSLPKQMTVNTGELFF

CDR3 length: 15
clone size: .
V gene: TRBV27
D gene: .
J gene: TRBJ2-5
CDR3 DNA: TGTGCCAGCAGTCCACTTCCCCCAATGGGGGAGACCCAGTACTTC
CDR3 protein: CASSPLPPMGETQYF

CDR3 length: 13
clone size: once
V gene: TRBV5-1
D gene: .
J gene: TRBJ1-1
CDR3 DNA: TGCGCCAGCAGTCTCGGAGAGGGTCCTGAAGCTTTCTTT
CDR3 protein: CASSLGEGPEAFF

CDR3 length: 16
clone size: .
V gene: TRBV19
D gene: TRBD1
J gene: TRBJ2-7
CDR3 DNA: TGTGCCAGTAGTATCTCCTTGACAGGGGGAGGCTACGAGCAGTACTTC
CDR3 protein: CASSISLTGGGYEQYF